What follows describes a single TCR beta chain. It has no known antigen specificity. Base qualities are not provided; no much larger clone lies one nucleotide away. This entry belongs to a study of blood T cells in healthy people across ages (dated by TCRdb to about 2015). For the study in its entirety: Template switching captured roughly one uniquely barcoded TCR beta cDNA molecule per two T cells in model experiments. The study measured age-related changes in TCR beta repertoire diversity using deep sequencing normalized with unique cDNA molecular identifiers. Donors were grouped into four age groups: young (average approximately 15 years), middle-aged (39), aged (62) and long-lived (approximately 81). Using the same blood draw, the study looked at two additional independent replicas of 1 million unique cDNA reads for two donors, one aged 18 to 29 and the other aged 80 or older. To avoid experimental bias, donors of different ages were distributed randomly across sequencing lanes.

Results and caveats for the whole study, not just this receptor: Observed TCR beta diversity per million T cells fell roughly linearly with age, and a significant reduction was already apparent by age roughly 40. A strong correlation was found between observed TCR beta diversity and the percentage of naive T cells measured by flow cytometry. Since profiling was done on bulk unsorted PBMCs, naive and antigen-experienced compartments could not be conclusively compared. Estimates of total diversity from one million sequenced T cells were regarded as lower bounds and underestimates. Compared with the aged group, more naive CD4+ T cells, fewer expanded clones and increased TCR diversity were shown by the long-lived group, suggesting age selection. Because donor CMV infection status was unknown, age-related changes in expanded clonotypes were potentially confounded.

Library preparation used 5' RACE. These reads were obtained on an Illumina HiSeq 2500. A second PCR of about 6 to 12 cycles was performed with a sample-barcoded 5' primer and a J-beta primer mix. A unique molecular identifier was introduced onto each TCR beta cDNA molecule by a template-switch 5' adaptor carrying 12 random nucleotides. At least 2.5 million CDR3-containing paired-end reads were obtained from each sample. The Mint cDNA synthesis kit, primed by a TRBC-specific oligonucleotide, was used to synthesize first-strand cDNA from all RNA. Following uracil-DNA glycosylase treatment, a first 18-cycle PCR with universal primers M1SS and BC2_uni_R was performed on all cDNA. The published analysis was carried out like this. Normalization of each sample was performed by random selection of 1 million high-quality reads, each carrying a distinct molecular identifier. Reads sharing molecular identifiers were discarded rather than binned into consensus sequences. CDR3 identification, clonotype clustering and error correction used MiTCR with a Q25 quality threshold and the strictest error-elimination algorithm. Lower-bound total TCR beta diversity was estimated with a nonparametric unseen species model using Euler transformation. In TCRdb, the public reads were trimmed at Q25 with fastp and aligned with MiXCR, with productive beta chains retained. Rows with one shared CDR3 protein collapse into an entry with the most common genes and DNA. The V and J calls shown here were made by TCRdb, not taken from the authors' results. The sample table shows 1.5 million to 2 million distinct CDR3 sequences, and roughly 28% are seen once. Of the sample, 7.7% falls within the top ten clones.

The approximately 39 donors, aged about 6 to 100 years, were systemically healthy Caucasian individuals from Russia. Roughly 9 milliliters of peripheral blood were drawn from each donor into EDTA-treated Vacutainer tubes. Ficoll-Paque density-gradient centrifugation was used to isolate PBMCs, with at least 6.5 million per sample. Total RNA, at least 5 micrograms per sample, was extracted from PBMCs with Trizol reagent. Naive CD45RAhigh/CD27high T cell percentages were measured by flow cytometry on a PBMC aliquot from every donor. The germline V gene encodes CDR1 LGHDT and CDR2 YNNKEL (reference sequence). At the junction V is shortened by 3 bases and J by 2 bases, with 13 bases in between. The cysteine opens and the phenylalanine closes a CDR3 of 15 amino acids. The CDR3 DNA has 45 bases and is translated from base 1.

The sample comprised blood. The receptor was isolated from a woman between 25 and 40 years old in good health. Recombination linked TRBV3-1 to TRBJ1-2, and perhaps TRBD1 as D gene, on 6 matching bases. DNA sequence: TGTGCCAGCAGCCACATCGGGACACGGAACTATGGCTACACCTTC. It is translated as CASSHIGTRNYGYTF.